This TCR beta chain was documented in a study of post-analysis software for immune sequencing data. Study as a whole: Relapsing-remitting, secondary progressive and progressive-relapsing courses of multiple sclerosis were included. Study observations and caveats: Normalized Chao1 diversity in multiple sclerosis patients fell significantly below that of controls. About 5 TRBV segments were significantly more frequent in patients than in controls. TRBV5-6, TRBV5-1 and TRBV20-1 were among these segments. Strong co-clustering by F measure was seen for same-batch samples.

Turning to this clonotype: Its antigen remains unidentified.

The authors incorporated unique molecular identifiers into the TCR beta cDNA libraries. Via MiXCR, TCRdb re-called the PCR reads, giving one row per CDR3 protein. This sample has approximately 690,000 distinct CDR3 sequences; about 60% occur once, and the top ten carry roughly 12%. The V and J ends lost 1 base and 7 bases respectively, with 9 bases between them. The CDR3 is 13 amino acids. Germline loops: CDR1 WNHNN, CDR2 SYGVQD (reference sequence). The sequenced sample consisted of blood. The clonotype comes from a girl aged 2 to 10 with multiple sclerosis. This chain uses TRBV10-1 with TRBJ2-3, with D unresolved. The CDR3 region has the DNA TGCGCCAGCAGTGAGTTACCCCAGAATACGCAGTATTTT. This gives the protein CASSELPQNTQYF.